A selection of T cell receptor beta chains follows, all from one sample in a study of T cells after somatic rescue of genetic block. TCRdb keeps only in-frame clones here, not all; method: immunoSEQ multiplex PCR. The data show approximately 110,000 clones, with about 90% seen just once and 1.4% to 1.5% held by the top ten. Source material: peripheral blood mononuclear cells (PBMCs). The source is a woman aged 18-29 years. The CDR3 runs from the conserved cysteine through the conserved F or W. D genes are given only for firm matches.

D: TRBD1; V: TRBV30; J: TRBJ1-6; CDR3: CAWRAGQGPPLHF; DNA: TGTGCCTGGAGGGCGGGACAGGGGCCACCCCTCCACTTT
D: TRBD1; V: TRBV10-2; J: TRBJ2-5; CDR3: CASSETGGQETQYF; DNA: TGCGCCAGCAGCGAGACAGGGGGGCAAGAGACCCAGTACTTC
D: .; V: TRBV28; J: TRBJ1-2; CDR3: CASSSTRRGYTF; DNA: TGTGCCAGCAGTTCTACCCGCCGCGGCTACACCTTC
D: .; V: TRBV19; J: TRBJ1-5; CDR3: CASSKISNQPQHF; DNA: TGTGCCAGTAGTAAGATTAGCAATCAGCCCCAGCATTTT
D: TRBD1; V: TRBV4-2; J: TRBJ2-5; CDR3: CASSQDWGTGRPETQYF; DNA: TGTGCCAGCAGCCAAGATTGGGGGACAGGGAGGCCGGAGACCCAGTACTTC
D: .; V: TRBV10-3; J: TRBJ2-5; CDR3: CAISAGGAETQYF; DNA: TGTGCCATTTCGGCCGGAGGGGCGGAGACCCAGTACTTC
D: .; V: TRBV19; J: TRBJ1-1; CDR3: CASKGTENTEAFF; DNA: TGTGCCAGTAAGGGGACGGAGAACACTGAAGCTTTCTTT
D: .; V: TRBV11-2; J: TRBJ2-3; CDR3: CASSLGGTDTQYF; DNA: TGTGCCAGCAGCTTGGGCGGCACAGATACGCAGTATTTT
D: .; V: TRBV11-3; J: TRBJ2-3; CDR3: CASSPLAAGTDTQYF; DNA: TGTGCCAGCAGCCCCCTCGCGGCTGGGACAGATACGCAGTATTTT
D: .; V: TRBV5-6; J: TRBJ2-1; CDR3: CASSLDRQGHEQFF; DNA: TGTGCCAGCAGCTTGGATCGTCAGGGCCATGAGCAGTTCTTC
D: TRBD2; V: TRBV29-1; J: TRBJ2-3; CDR3: CSVEVWTSGEFTDTQYF; DNA: TGCAGCGTTGAAGTCTGGACTAGCGGGGAGTTCACAGATACGCAGTATTTT
D: .; V: TRBV4-3; J: TRBJ1-4; CDR3: CASSQDVLATNEKLFF; DNA: TGCGCCAGCAGCCAAGATGTCCTGGCAACTAATGAAAAACTGTTTTTT
D: TRBD1; V: TRBV7-9; J: TRBJ2-7; CDR3: CASSSRDRDYEQYF; DNA: TGTGCCAGCAGCTCCCGGGACAGGGACTACGAGCAGTACTTC
D: TRBD1; V: TRBV7-6; J: TRBJ1-2; CDR3: CASSLEAGTAFHGYTF; DNA: TGTGCCAGCAGCTTAGAAGCCGGGACAGCATTCCATGGCTACACCTTC
D: TRBD2; V: TRBV5-4; J: TRBJ2-3; CDR3: CASSWGTASGGRESTDTQYF; DNA: TGTGCCAGCAGCTGGGGGACGGCTAGCGGGGGCCGGGAAAGCACAGATACGCAGTATTTT
D: .; V: TRBV9; J: TRBJ1-3; CDR3: CASSVDGRSTIYF; DNA: TGTGCCAGCAGCGTAGATGGACGCTCGACCATATATTTT
D: .; V: TRBV19; J: TRBJ1-2; CDR3: CASSMVGSYGYTF; DNA: TGTGCCAGTAGTATGGTAGGGTCCTATGGCTACACCTTC
D: TRBD2; V: TRBV5-1; J: TRBJ2-2; CDR3: CASGSGGLGTGELFF; DNA: TGCGCCAGCGGAAGCGGGGGCCTAGGGACCGGGGAGCTGTTTTTT
D: .; V: TRBV2; J: TRBJ2-1; CDR3: CASSEARVSYNEQFF; DNA: TGTGCCAGCAGTGAAGCGCGCGTCTCCTACAATGAGCAGTTCTTC
D: TRBD1; V: TRBV2; J: TRBJ1-5; CDR3: CASSARGQGQPQHF; DNA: TGTGCCAGCAGTGCCAGGGGGCAAGGGCAGCCCCAGCATTTT
D: TRBD1; V: TRBV19; J: TRBJ1-6; CDR3: CASTPRQGGGSPLHF; DNA: TGTGCCAGTACCCCTAGACAGGGGGGAGGTTCACCCCTCCACTTT
D: .; V: TRBV5-1; J: TRBJ1-5; CDR3: CASSQTSGEGQPQHF; DNA: TGCGCCAGCAGTCAAACGTCGGGTGAGGGTCAGCCCCAGCATTTT
D: .; V: TRBV18; J: TRBJ1-2; CDR3: CASSPLDISYGYTF; DNA: TGTGCCAGCTCCCCCCTTGACATAAGCTATGGCTACACCTTC
D: .; V: TRBV7-2; J: TRBJ1-5; CDR3: CASSLGEFQPQHF; DNA: TGTGCCAGCAGCTTAGGGGAGTTTCAGCCCCAGCATTTT
D: TRBD1; V: TRBV7-9; J: TRBJ2-2; CDR3: CASSPTGTVQTGELFF; DNA: TGTGCCAGCAGCCCCACCGGGACAGTCCAAACCGGGGAGCTGTTTTTT
D: TRBD1; V: TRBV5-1; J: TRBJ1-4; CDR3: CASSSDRATEKLFF; DNA: TGCGCCAGCAGCTCCGACAGGGCGACTGAAAAACTGTTTTTT
D: TRBD2; V: TRBV7-9; J: TRBJ2-7; CDR3: CASILDGAGGSEQYF; DNA: TGTGCCAGCATCCTCGATGGGGCGGGGGGTTCCGAGCAGTACTTC
D: TRBD1; V: TRBV9; J: TRBJ1-2; CDR3: CASSVGVGGAYGYTF; DNA: TGTGCCAGCAGCGTAGGGGTAGGGGGCGCATATGGCTACACCTTC
D: .; V: TRBV10-3; J: TRBJ2-4; CDR3: CATMASLGDKNIQYF; DNA: TGTGCCACCATGGCCTCTTTGGGAGACAAAAACATTCAGTACTTC
D: .; V: TRBV28; J: TRBJ2-3; CDR3: CASSYVPSGTDTQYF; DNA: TGTGCCAGCAGTTATGTCCCCTCCGGGACAGATACGCAGTATTTT
D: TRBD1; V: TRBV6-4; J: TRBJ1-5; CDR3: CASSDCRDRGRNQPQHF; DNA: TGTGCCAGCAGTGACTGCCGGGACAGGGGCCGCAATCAGCCCCAGCATTTT
D: .; V: TRBV19; J: TRBJ2-5; CDR3: CASSIGGSYQETQYF; DNA: TGTGCCAGTAGTATCGGTGGGTCTTACCAAGAGACCCAGTACTTC
D: TRBD2; V: TRBV7-9; J: TRBJ2-3; CDR3: CASSLGLAGPTDTQYF; DNA: TGTGCCAGCAGCTTAGGGCTAGCGGGGCCCACAGATACGCAGTATTTT